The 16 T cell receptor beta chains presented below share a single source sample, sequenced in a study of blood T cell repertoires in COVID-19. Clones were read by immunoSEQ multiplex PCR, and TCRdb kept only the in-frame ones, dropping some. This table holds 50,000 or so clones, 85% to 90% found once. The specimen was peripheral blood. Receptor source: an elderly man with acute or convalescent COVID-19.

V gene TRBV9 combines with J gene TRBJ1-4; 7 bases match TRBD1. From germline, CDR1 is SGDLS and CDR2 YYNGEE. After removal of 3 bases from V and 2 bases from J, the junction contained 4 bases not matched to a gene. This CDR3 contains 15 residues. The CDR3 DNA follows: TGTGCCAGCAGCGGGTTACAGGGGACTAATGAAAAACTGTTTTTT. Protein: CASSGLQGTNEKLFF. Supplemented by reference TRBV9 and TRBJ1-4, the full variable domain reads DSGVTQTPKHLITATGQRVTLRCSPRSGDLSVYWYQQSLDQGLQFLIQYYNGEERAKGNILERFSAQQFPDLHSELNLSSLELGDSALYFCASSGLQGTNEKLFFGSGTQLSVL.

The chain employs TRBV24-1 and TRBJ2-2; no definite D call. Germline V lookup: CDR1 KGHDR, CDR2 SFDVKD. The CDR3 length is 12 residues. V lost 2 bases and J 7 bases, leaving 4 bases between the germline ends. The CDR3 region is CATSDYYGELFF. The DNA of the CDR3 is TGTGCCACCAGTGATTACTACGGGGAGCTGTTTTTT.

The CDR3, as DNA: TGTGCCAGCAGCTTAGGACAGGGAGGCAATGAAAAACTGTTTTTT. It codes for CASSLGQGGNEKLFF. The gene calls are TRBV5-8 and TRBJ1-4; TRBD1 matches 8 bases. Germline CDR1 and CDR2: SGHTS and YDEGEE. The trim removed 2 bases at V and 5 bases at J, leaving 5 bases unmatched. This CDR3 has 15 amino acids.

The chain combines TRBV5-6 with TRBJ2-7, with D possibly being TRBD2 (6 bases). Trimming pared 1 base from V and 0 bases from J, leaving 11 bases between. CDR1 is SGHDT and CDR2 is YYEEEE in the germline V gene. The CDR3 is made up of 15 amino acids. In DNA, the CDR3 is TGTGCCAGCAGCTTGTGGCGGGACCCCTCCTACGAGCAGTACTTC. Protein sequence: CASSLWRDPSYEQYF. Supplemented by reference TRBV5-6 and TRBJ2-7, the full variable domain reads DAGVTQSPTHLIKTRGQQVTLRCSPKSGHDTVSWYQQALGQGPQFIFQYYEEEERQRGNFPDRFSGHQFPNYSSELNVNALLLGDSALYLCASSLWRDPSYEQYFGPGTRLTVT.

DNA of the CDR3: TGCGCCAGCACCGATCCGGGACAGGGAGCGTCCTACGAGCAGTACTTC. Its translation is CASTDPGQGASYEQYF. The V and J genes are TRBV10-2 and TRBJ2-7; 9 bases match TRBD1. Trimming at V came to 7 bases and at J to 1 base, leaving 11 bases not matched to a gene. The CDR3 has 16 amino acids. Per the germline V gene, CDR1 is WSHSY and CDR2 is SAAADI.

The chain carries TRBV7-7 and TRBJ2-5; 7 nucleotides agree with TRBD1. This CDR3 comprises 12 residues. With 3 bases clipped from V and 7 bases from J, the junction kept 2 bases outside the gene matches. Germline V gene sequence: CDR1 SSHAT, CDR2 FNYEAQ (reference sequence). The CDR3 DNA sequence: TGTGCCAGCAGCTTCGAGGGGGCGACCCAGTACTTC. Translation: CASSFEGATQYF.

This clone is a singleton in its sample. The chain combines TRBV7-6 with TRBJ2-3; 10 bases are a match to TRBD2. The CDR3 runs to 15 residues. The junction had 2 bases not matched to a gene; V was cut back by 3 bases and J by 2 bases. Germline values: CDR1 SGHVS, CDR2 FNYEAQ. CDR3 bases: TGTGCCAGCAGCTTTAGCGGGGGGCCCACAGATACGCAGTATTTT. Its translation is CASSFSGGPTDTQYF.

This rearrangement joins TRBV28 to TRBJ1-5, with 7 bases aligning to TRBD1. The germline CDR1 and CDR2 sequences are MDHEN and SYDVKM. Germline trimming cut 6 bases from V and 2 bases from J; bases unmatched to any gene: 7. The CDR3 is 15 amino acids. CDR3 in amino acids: CASRTGFVGNQPQHF. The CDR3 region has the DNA TGTGCCAGCAGGACAGGGTTTGTAGGCAATCAGCCCCAGCATTTT.

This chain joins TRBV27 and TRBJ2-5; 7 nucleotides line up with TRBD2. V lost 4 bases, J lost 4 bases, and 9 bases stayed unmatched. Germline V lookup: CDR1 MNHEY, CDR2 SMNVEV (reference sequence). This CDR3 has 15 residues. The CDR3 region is CASSYDLGGGETQYF. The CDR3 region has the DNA TGTGCCAGCAGTTATGATCTGGGGGGGGGAGAGACCCAGTACTTC.

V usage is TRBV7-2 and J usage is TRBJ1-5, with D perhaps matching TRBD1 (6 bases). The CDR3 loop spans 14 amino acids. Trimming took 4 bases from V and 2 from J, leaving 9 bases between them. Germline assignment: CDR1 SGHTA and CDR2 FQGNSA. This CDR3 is CASSSRQGNQPQHF. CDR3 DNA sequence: TGTGCCAGCAGCTCCCGACAGGGCAATCAGCCCCAGCATTTT.

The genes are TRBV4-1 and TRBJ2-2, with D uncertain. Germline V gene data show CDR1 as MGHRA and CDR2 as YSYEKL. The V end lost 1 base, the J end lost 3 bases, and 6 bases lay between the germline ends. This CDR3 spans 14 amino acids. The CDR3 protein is CASSQVGDTGELFF. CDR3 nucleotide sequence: TGCGCCAGCAGCCAAGTAGGAGACACCGGGGAGCTGTTTTTT.

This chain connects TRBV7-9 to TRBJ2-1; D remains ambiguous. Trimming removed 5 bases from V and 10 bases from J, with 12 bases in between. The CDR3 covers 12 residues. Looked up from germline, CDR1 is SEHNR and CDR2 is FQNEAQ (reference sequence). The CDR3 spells CASSPEVGEQFF. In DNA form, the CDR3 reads TGTGCCAGCAGCCCTGAGGTAGGAGAGCAGTTCTTC. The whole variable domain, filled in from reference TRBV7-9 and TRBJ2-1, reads DTGVSQNPRHKITKRGQNVTFRCDPISEHNRLYWYRQTLGQGPEFLTYFQNEAQLEKSRLLSDRFSAERPKGSFSTLEIQRTEQGDSAMYLCASSPEVGEQFFGPGTRLTVL.

CDR3 protein: CASSQPGGGQETQYF. Here the CDR3 DNA reads TGTGCCAGCAGCCAGCCAGGGGGTGGTCAAGAGACCCAGTACTTC. This chain joins TRBV3-1 (or the pseudogene TRBV3-2) and TRBJ2-5; TRBD1 aligns across 7 bases. The CDR3 extends over 15 amino acids. V gave up 3 bases and J gave up 2 bases; unmatched junction bases: 6. Germline V gene sequence: CDR1 LGHDT, CDR2 YNNKEL (reference sequence).

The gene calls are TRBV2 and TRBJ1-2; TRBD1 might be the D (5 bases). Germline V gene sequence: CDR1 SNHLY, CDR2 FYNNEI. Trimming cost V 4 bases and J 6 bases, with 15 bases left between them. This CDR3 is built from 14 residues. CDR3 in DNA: TGTGCCAGCAGTGGAAGGAGCGCGGGGGATGGCTACACCTTC. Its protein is CASSGRSAGDGYTF.

The CDR3 coding sequence is TGTGCCAGCAGTTACTCGGACAGGGGAAATAATTCACCCCTCCACTTT. It is translated as CASSYSDRGNNSPLHF. The rearrangement links TRBV6-5 to TRBJ1-6; 9 nucleotides line up with TRBD1. V lost 0 bases, J lost 5 bases, and 2 bases stayed unmatched. Germline CDR1 is MNHEY and CDR2 is SVGAGI. This CDR3 contains 16 residues.

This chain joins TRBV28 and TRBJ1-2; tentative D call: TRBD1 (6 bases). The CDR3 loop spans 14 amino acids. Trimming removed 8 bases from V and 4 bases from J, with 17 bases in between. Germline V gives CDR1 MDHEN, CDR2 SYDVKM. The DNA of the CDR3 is TGTGCCAGCCATACAGGGCGATGGGCCTATGGCTACACCTTC. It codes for CASHTGRWAYGYTF.